The rows below give T cell receptor beta chains drawn from one sample of a study of cytomegalovirus exposure and HLA in healthy donors. Generated by immunoSEQ multiplex PCR, the TCRdb table keeps only in-frame clones and is missing some. The sample has roughly 100,000 clones, 76% seen once; the top ten hold more than 1.5%. Specimen: PBMCs. Source of these receptors: a man between 40 and 49 years old in good health and CMV-seronegative. Each CDR3 is given with its conserved first and last residue. D genes are given only for firm matches. Size is omitted from some rows. Given values are once, few, many or a class for expanded clones.

d_gene	v_gene	abundance	j_gene	CDR3aa	CDR3nt
TRBD1	TRBV27	NA	TRBJ1-2	CASSLRQGLPYGYTF	TGTGCCAGCAGTTTACGACAGGGATTACCCTATGGCTACACCTTC
TRBD2	TRBV7-8	few	TRBJ2-7	CASSLDPSGRVYEQYF	TGTGCCAGCAGCTTAGATCCCAGCGGGAGGGTTTACGAGCAGTACTTC
TRBD2	TRBV30	NA	TRBJ2-3	CAWGEGGPMTDTQYF	TGTGCCTGGGGCGAGGGAGGGCCTATGACAGATACGCAGTATTTT
TRBD1	TRBV19	NA	TRBJ1-1	CASSRQGIGTEAFF	TGTGCCAGTAGCCGACAGGGTATCGGCACTGAAGCTTTCTTT
NA	TRBV4-3	NA	TRBJ2-3	CASSQGAGYTQYF	TGCGCCAGCAGCCAAGGGGCCGGATATACGCAGTATTTT
NA	TRBV11-2	NA	TRBJ2-7	CASSASGSTVYEQYF	TGTGCCAGCAGCGCATCCGGGTCGACCGTTTACGAGCAGTACTTC
NA	TRBV9	few	TRBJ2-3	CASSGKVMGAADTQYF	TGTGCCAGCAGCGGTAAGGTCATGGGAGCCGCAGATACGCAGTATTTT
TRBD2	TRBV11-2	NA	TRBJ2-3	CASSQGLAGTDTQYF	TGTGCCAGCAGCCAGGGACTAGCGGGAACAGATACGCAGTATTTT
TRBD1	TRBV5-1	NA	TRBJ1-1	CASSLAPQGEGAEAFF	TGCGCCAGCAGCTTGGCCCCACAGGGGGAGGGCGCTGAAGCTTTCTTT
NA	TRBV4-1	NA	TRBJ2-7	CASSQVGQFYEQYF	TGCGCCAGCAGCCAAGTGGGACAATTCTACGAGCAGTACTTC
NA	TRBV9	NA	TRBJ2-2	CASSVGGGSGELFF	TGTGCCAGCAGCGTAGGCGGAGGGTCCGGGGAGCTGTTTTTT
TRBD1	TRBV2	few	TRBJ2-5	CASRDDRVRETQYF	TGTGCCAGCAGGGACGACAGGGTACGAGAGACCCAGTACTTC
TRBD1	TRBV25-1	NA	TRBJ2-5	CASSEYTGEETQYF	TGTGCCAGCAGTGAATATACAGGGGAGGAGACCCAGTACTTC
NA	TRBV30	few	TRBJ1-2	CAGTTDSVGYGYTF	TGTGCCGGGACAACTGACAGCGTGGGGTATGGCTACACCTTC
NA	TRBV5-1	NA	TRBJ2-2	CASSLAAAVNTGELFF	TGCGCCAGCAGCTTGGCCGCGGCAGTGAACACCGGGGAGCTGTTTTTT
NA	TRBV6-6	NA	TRBJ1-4	CASSSQGPSREKLFF	TGTGCCAGCAGTTCACAGGGTCCTTCGAGGGAAAAACTGTTTTTT
TRBD2	TRBV15	NA	TRBJ2-3	CATSALAGGPADTQYF	TGTGCCACCAGCGCCCTGGCGGGAGGGCCCGCAGATACGCAGTATTTT
NA	TRBV7-7	NA	TRBJ1-4	CASSLGGTETEKLFF	TGTGCCAGCAGCTTAGGGGGCACGGAAACTGAAAAACTGTTTTTT
TRBD1	TRBV7-9	once	TRBJ1-6	CASSPPGDRVNSPLHF	TGTGCCAGCAGCCCACCGGGGGACAGGGTTAATTCACCCCTCCACTTT
NA	TRBV7-9	NA	TRBJ1-4	CASSFPGRNEKLFF	TGTGCCAGCAGCTTTCCTGGGAGAAATGAAAAACTGTTTTTT
TRBD1	TRBV20-1	NA	TRBJ1-1	CSATTGRAFF	TGCAGTGCTACGACAGGGCGGGCTTTCTTT
NA	TRBV5-1	few	TRBJ1-2	CASSPLSGNGYTF	TGCGCCAGCAGCCCCCTTTCAGGGAATGGCTACACCTTC
NA	TRBV15	NA	TRBJ2-2	CATSRGEAGPNTGELFF	TGTGCCACCAGCAGAGGGGAGGCGGGACCGAACACCGGGGAGCTGTTTTTT
NA	TRBV7-2	NA	TRBJ1-5	CASSLETGIQPQHF	TGTGCCAGCAGCTTAGAAACAGGGATTCAGCCCCAGCATTTT
NA	TRBV28	NA	TRBJ1-5	CASNRVKWGNQPQHF	TGTGCCAGCAACAGGGTGAAGTGGGGCAATCAGCCCCAGCATTTT
TRBD1	TRBV6-1	once	TRBJ1-2	CASSEGPQGAGYGYTF	TGTGCCAGCAGTGAAGGACCACAGGGGGCTGGCTATGGCTACACCTTC
NA	TRBV28	NA	TRBJ2-3	CASSLSGLQYF	TGTGCCAGCAGTTTATCTGGCCTTCAGTATTTT
TRBD1	TRBV5-4	once	TRBJ2-7	CASSWDRELVEQYF	TGTGCCAGCAGCTGGGACAGGGAGCTGGTCGAGCAGTACTTC
TRBD2	TRBV6-6	once	TRBJ2-3	CASSQRLAGMADTQYF	TGTGCCAGCAGCCAGAGACTAGCGGGGATGGCAGATACGCAGTATTTT
NA	TRBV27	NA	TRBJ1-6	CASSLNSVQGDNSPLHF	TGTGCCAGCAGTTTAAATAGCGTACAGGGAGATAATTCACCCCTCCACTTT
NA	TRBV7-9	NA	TRBJ2-2	CASSAGVAGELFF	TGTGCCAGCAGCGCCGGTGTCGCCGGGGAGCTGTTTTTT
TRBD1	TRBV9	NA	TRBJ2-6	CASSSGTGAGANVLTF	TGTGCCAGCAGCTCAGGGACAGGGGCTGGGGCCAACGTCCTGACTTTC
NA	TRBV21-1	NA	TRBJ2-1	CASSKSTPPGLASNEQFF	TGTGCCAGCAGCAAGAGTACCCCCCCGGGACTAGCTTCCAATGAGCAGTTCTTC
TRBD2	TRBV30	NA	TRBJ2-1	CAWSIGGSLDEQFF	TGTGCCTGGAGTATCGGCGGGAGCCTGGATGAGCAGTTCTTC
TRBD2	TRBV14	NA	TRBJ2-1	CASSPLSGTYNEQFF	TGTGCCAGCAGCCCACTTAGCGGGACCTACAATGAGCAGTTCTTC
NA	TRBV6-5	NA	TRBJ1-5	CASNVGGNQPQHF	TGTGCCAGCAATGTCGGCGGGAATCAGCCCCAGCATTTT
TRBD1	TRBV6-6	NA	TRBJ2-3	CASSRQGADTQYF	TGTGCCAGCAGTCGACAGGGGGCGGATACGCAGTATTTT
TRBD2	TRBV13	NA	TRBJ2-5	CASSGRGGETQYF	TGTGCCAGCAGCGGGAGGGGTGGGGAGACCCAGTACTTC
TRBD1	TRBV5-8	NA	TRBJ2-7	CASSSYYRGFAYEQYF	TGTGCCAGCAGCTCATACTACAGGGGGTTCGCCTACGAGCAGTACTTC
TRBD1	TRBV7-9	NA	TRBJ1-4	CASSLWEGQGNEKLFF	TGTGCCAGCAGCTTATGGGAGGGACAGGGCAATGAAAAACTGTTTTTT
TRBD1	TRBV6-6	NA	TRBJ2-7	CASGDRGEVHEQYF	TGTGCCAGCGGGGACAGGGGAGAGGTCCACGAGCAGTACTTC
NA	TRBV9	NA	TRBJ2-3	CASSVVGEASTDTQYF	TGTGCCAGCAGCGTAGTGGGGGAGGCCAGCACAGATACGCAGTATTTT
TRBD1	TRBV2	NA	TRBJ1-2	CASSVDSTGKNYGYTF	TGTGCCAGCAGTGTAGACTCGACAGGGAAGAACTATGGCTACACCTTC
TRBD1	TRBV2	few	TRBJ2-3	CASRTDRGSLDTQYF	TGTGCCAGCAGAACTGACAGGGGGTCACTTGATACGCAGTATTTT
TRBD1	TRBV28	NA	TRBJ2-6	CASSLYRGPTNSGANVLTF	TGTGCCAGCAGTCTCTACAGGGGGCCAACCAACTCTGGGGCCAACGTCCTGACTTTC
NA	TRBV5-5	NA	TRBJ2-2	CASSYGTSGELFF	TGTGCCAGCAGCTACGGGACAAGCGGGGAGCTGTTTTTT
NA	TRBV18	NA	TRBJ2-1	CASRPGTKPEQFF	TGTGCCAGCCGCCCAGGGACAAAGCCTGAGCAGTTCTTC
NA	TRBV6-1	once	TRBJ1-3	CASSEGDRASGNTIYF	TGTGCCAGCAGTGAAGGAGACAGAGCCTCTGGAAACACCATATATTTT
NA	TRBV7-2	NA	TRBJ1-2	CASSLGGGSLDYGYTF	TGTGCCAGCAGCTTAGGGGGGGGCAGCCTAGACTATGGCTACACCTTC